This TCR beta chain emerged from a study of identical twins. Between the trimmed V and J ends, which lost 7 bases and 2 bases, there was a span of 16 bases. Germline lookup yields CDR1 SQVTM and CDR2 ANQGSEA. CDR3 size: 14 residues. TCRdb re-derived calls from the 5' RACE reads in MiXCR, one entry per CDR3 protein. The data hold hundreds of thousands of distinct CDR3 sequences, with roughly 12% observed a single time. The same sample was also used in a study of yellow fever vaccine responses in identical twins.

Source material: PBMCs. The chain links TRBV29-1 to TRBJ2-3, with D perhaps TRBD2 (5 bases). This receptor was obtained from a woman aged 18-30 years in good health. In nucleotides, the CDR3 is TGCAGCGGCACCGGAGCTAGCCACACAGATACGCAGTATTTT. This translates into CSGTGASHTDTQYF.